The clone carrying this TCR beta chain was recorded only once. The entry originates in a study of T cell changes during pregnancy in multiple sclerosis. The CDR3 totals 14 residues. Trimming at V came to 0 bases and at J to 5 bases, leaving 3 bases not matched to a gene. Germline values: CDR1 SGHRS, CDR2 YFSETQ. The table came from immunoSEQ multiplex PCR; TCRdb's copy has only in-frame clones and leaves some out. The sample gives more than 55,000 clones, about 88% of which show up once; more than 1.5% is in the top ten. The sequence derives from a female donor with multiple sclerosis, enrolled in a pregnancy study. Specimen: peripheral blood, collected after pregnancy. The rearrangement uses TRBV5-1 and TRBJ2-5, with 8 bases lining up with TRBD2. The CDR3 protein is CASSLELAGETQYF. CDR3 bases: TGCGCCAGCAGCTTGGAATTAGCGGGGGAGACCCAGTACTTC.